This T cell receptor (beta chain) is from a study of identical twins. Overall study results and limits: Abundant cord blood beta clonotypes carried fewer insertions; memory repertoires showed none. Twins shared beta out-of-frame sequences in excess, but this excess was weaker. Its conclusions, products of cross-sectional statistical analysis, did not come from following the same donors.

Addition of a universal primer site occurred through template switching, and cDNA carried unique molecular identifiers. One entry per CDR3 protein, called by TCRdb with MiXCR from the 5' RACE reads. The sample contains 1.5 million to 2 million distinct CDR3 sequences, 32% of which appear only once. The trim removed 0 bases at V and 6 bases at J, leaving 3 bases unmatched. Germline V gives CDR1 SGHRS, CDR2 YFSETQ. CDR3 length equals 14 residues. Details on this clonotype: The antigen is undetermined.

The chain recombines TRBV5-1 with TRBJ1-1, with 9 positions matching TRBD1. The TCR was taken from a newborn girl in good health. Material for sequencing was cord blood. The CDR3 region has the DNA TGCGCCAGCAGCTTGGAGACAGGGGGGGCTGAAGCTTTCTTT. Translated: CASSLETGGAEAFF.